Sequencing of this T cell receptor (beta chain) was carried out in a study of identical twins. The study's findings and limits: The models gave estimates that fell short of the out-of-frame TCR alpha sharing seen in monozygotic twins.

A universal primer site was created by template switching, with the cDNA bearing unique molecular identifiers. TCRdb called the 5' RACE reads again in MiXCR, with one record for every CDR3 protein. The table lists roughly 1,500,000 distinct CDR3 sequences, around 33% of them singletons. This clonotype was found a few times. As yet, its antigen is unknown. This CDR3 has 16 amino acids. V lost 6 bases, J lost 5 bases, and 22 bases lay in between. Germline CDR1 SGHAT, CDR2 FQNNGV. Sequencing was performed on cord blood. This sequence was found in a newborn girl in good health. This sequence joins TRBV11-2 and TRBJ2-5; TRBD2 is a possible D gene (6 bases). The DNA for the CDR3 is TGTGCCAGCAGTCCCAGGGAGGCAGTAGGTTGGGAGACCCAGTACTTC. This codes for CASSPREAVGWETQYF.